This record covers a single T cell receptor beta chain. This specimen comes from a study of control samples from healthy donors and cancer patients. The CDR3 extends over 14 amino acids. Germline V gives CDR1 MNHEY, CDR2 SVGAGI. The junction had 1 base not matched to a gene; V was cut back by 3 bases and J by 3 bases. Only in-frame clones appear in the TCRdb table, and some are missing; sequencing was by immunoSEQ multiplex PCR. Of tens of thousands of clones listed, roughly nine tenths are singletons. V is TRBV6-5 and J is TRBJ2-7, with TRBD2 matching over 11 bases. This TCR was recovered from a man aged 25 to 45 in good health. The sample taken for sequencing was blood. CDR3 in amino acids: CASSYSGGGYEQYF. The CDR3 coding sequence is TGTGCCAGCAGTTATAGCGGGGGGGGCTACGAGCAGTACTTC.